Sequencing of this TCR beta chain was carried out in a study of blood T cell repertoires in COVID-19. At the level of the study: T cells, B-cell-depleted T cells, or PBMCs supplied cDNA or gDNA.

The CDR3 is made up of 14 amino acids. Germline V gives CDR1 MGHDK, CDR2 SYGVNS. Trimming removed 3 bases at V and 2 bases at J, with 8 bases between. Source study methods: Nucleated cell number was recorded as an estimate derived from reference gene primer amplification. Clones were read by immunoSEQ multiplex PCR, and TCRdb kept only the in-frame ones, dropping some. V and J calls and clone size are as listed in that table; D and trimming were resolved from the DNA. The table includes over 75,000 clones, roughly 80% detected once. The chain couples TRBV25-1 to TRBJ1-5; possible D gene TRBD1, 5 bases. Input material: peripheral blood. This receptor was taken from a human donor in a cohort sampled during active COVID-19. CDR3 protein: CASSDDSRNQPQHF. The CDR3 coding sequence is TGTGCCAGCAGTGACGACAGCCGCAATCAGCCCCAGCATTTT.